This T cell receptor beta chain appears in the sequencing data of a study of blood T cell repertoires in COVID-19. Background on the study: The United States, Italy and Spain provided the acute and convalescent COVID-19 samples. In each case, the material was cDNA or gDNA derived from T cells, B-cell-depleted T cells, or PBMCs.

Authors' analysis steps: Amplification from reference gene primers served as the basis for estimated nucleated cell counts. Clones were read by immunoSEQ multiplex PCR, and TCRdb kept only the in-frame ones, dropping some. The V and J calls and clone size are taken from that table; D and trimming were inferred from the DNA. The data show roughly 100,000 clones, with around nine tenths seen just once and approximately 2.9% held by the top ten. CDR1 and CDR2 (germline): WSHSY, SAAADI. The J segment lost 6 bases and the V segment lost 6 bases, leaving 7 bases of the junction unmatched. The CDR3 length is 15 residues.

This clonotype was sampled from a man in his fifties or sixties with active or convalescent COVID-19. The gene calls are TRBV10-2 and TRBJ2-1, with 11 bases lining up with TRBD2. Sequenced material: peripheral blood. This CDR3 is CASRDASGGRNEQFF. The CDR3 bases are TGCGCCAGCAGGGACGCTAGCGGGGGGCGCAATGAGCAGTTCTTC.